This T cell receptor beta chain was recorded in a study of T cell changes during pregnancy in multiple sclerosis. This CDR3 region has 15 residues. The germline V gene encodes CDR1 SNHLY and CDR2 FYNNEI. V trimming: 1 base; J trimming: 1 base; junction bases outside the gene matches: 2. Here immunoSEQ multiplex PCR was the method, and the copy in TCRdb shows in-frame clones only, minus some. This sample carries just under 65,000 clones, about nine tenths of them seen once, and the ten largest clones take 2% to 2.5%. This sample comprised peripheral blood, obtained in the third trimester of pregnancy. This sequence joins TRBV2 and TRBJ2-3, with 7 bases fitting TRBD1. The TCR was taken from a female donor in good health, enrolled as a control in a pregnancy study. CDR3 coding DNA: TGTGCCAGCAGTGAAGGAGGGGGCGGCACAGATACGCAGTATTTT. As protein: CASSEGGGGTDTQYF. Variable domain in full (rest from reference TRBV2 and TRBJ2-3): EPEVTQTPSHQVTQMGQEVILRCVPISNHLYFYWYRQILGQKVEFLVSFYNNEISEKSEIFDDQFSVERPDGSNFTLKIRSTKLEDSAMYFCASSEGGGGTDTQYFGPGTRLTVL.